This T cell receptor beta chain came from a study of blood T cell repertoires in COVID-19. Study in general: Samples representing acute and convalescent COVID-19 were sourced from the United States, Italy and Spain. PBMCs, B-cell-depleted T cells, or T cells were the source of the cDNA or gDNA that made up the material.

Original handling: For nucleated cells, counts were estimated from reference gene primer amplification. Sequencing was performed with immunoSEQ multiplex PCR; in TCRdb, only in-frame clones are kept and a portion is missing. V and J calls and clone size come straight from that table; D and trimming were deduced from the DNA. The sample holds about 190,000 clones, approximately 91% seen once. Looked up from germline, CDR1 is SSHAT and CDR2 is FNYEAQ (reference sequence). CDR3 length: 12 residues. As regards this clone: The junction departs from the called germline gene at one end, perhaps through a read error.

The gene calls are TRBV7-7 and TRBJ1-2; D unresolved. The TCR was taken from a man aged 30 to 39 with acute or convalescent COVID-19. Sequenced input: peripheral blood. The CDR3 DNA is TGTGCTAGCATCAATGTGCGGGTCGGCTACACCTTC. Protein sequence: CASINVRVGYTF.